Described below is a single T cell receptor (beta chain) sequence and its context. Method: immunoSEQ multiplex PCR; TCRdb's copy keeps in-frame clones and lacks some. Among around 57,000 clones listed, roughly 91% were seen once. The entry originates in a study of T cell changes during pregnancy in multiple sclerosis. Per the germline V gene, CDR1 is LGHNA and CDR2 is YNFKEQ. This CDR3 has 16 amino acids. The V segment lost 0 bases and the J segment 3 bases; nucleotides outside the gene matches: 4. The starting material was peripheral blood, obtained in the third trimester of pregnancy. This TCR was recovered from a female donor in good health, enrolled as a control in a pregnancy study. The chain couples TRBV4-2 to TRBJ2-2, with 7 positions matching TRBD1. The CDR3 spells CASSQDRGRYTGELFF. The CDR3 nucleotides are TGTGCCAGCAGCCAAGATAGGGGGCGGTACACCGGGGAGCTGTTTTTT.